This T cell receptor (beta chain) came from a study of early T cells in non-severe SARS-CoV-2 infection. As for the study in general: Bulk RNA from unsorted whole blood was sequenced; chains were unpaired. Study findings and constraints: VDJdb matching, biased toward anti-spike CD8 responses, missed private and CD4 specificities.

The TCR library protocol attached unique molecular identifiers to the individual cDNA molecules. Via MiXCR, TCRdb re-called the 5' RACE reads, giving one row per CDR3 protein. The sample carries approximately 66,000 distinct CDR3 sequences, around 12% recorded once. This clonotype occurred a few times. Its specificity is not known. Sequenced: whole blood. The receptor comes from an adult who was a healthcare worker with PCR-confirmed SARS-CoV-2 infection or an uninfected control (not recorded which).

The CDR3 protein is CSTPKRTDSYEQYF. The CDR3 DNA sequence: TGCAGTACCCCGAAAAGGACAGATAGCTACGAGCAGTACTTC. The rearrangement links TRBV20-1 to TRBJ2-7; D possibly corresponds to TRBD1 (6 bases). V gave up 8 bases and J gave up 3 bases, with 20 bases separating them. The CDR3 is 14 amino acids. Germline CDR1 and CDR2: DFQATT and SNEGSKA (reference sequence).